This T cell receptor (beta chain) was identified in a study of siplizumab effects on memory and regulatory T cells. Whole-study results and caveats: The alloresponse seemed to draw substantially on naive T cells, which appeared more diverse than memory cells.

Assays captured approximately 100,000 TCR templates per sample. Repertoires were generated with immunoSEQ multiplex PCR, while TCRdb's copy carries only in-frame clones and drops some. The sample yields roughly 93,000 clones, about 94% seen once. About this clone itself: Its antigen is unidentified.

Specimen: non-Treg CD4+ T cells sorted from blood. This receptor was obtained from a human donor in good health.

The CDR3: CASSSLAGVKKTQYF. CDR3 sequence (DNA): TGTGCCAGCAGCTCCCTGGCGGGAGTAAAGAAGACCCAGTACTTC. The V call is TRBV7-2, the J call TRBJ2-5; 7 bases agree with TRBD2. J gave up 6 bases and V 4 bases, and 11 bases lay outside the gene matches. Germline V gives CDR1 SGHTA, CDR2 FQGNSA. The CDR3 has 15 amino acids.